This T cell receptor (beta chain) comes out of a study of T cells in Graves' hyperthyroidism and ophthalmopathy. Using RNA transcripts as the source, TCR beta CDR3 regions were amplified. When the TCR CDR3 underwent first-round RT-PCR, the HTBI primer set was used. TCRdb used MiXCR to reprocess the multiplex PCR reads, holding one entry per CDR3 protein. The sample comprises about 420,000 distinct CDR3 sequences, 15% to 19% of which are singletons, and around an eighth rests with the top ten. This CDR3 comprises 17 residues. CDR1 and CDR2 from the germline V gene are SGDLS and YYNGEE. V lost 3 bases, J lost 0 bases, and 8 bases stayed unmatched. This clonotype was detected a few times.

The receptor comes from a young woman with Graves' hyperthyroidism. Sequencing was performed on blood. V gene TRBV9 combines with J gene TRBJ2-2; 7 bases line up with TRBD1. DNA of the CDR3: TGTGCCAGCAGCGCAGGGACCGGGACAGCGAACACCGGGGAGCTGTTTTTT. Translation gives CASSAGTGTANTGELFF.